The source of this TCR beta chain is a study of cytomegalovirus exposure and HLA in healthy donors. Germline V lookup: CDR1 MDHEN, CDR2 SYDVKM. This CDR3 contains 15 residues. The ends lost 5 bases at V and 7 bases at J; junction bases unmatched: 12. The PCR used 60 Vbeta and 13 Jbeta primers. TCRdb's copy holds only in-frame clones and misses some; the assay was immunoSEQ multiplex PCR. Among about 120,000 clones listed, around 77% were seen once. This TCR was recovered from a man aged 40-55 years in good health and CMV-seropositive. The specimen sequenced was PBMCs. The chain uses TRBV28 and TRBJ2-7, with TRBD1 identical over 9 bases. CDR3 sequence: CASSPQTGGTGEQYF. The CDR3 coding sequence is TGTGCCAGCAGTCCCCAGACAGGGGGGACCGGTGAGCAGTACTTC.